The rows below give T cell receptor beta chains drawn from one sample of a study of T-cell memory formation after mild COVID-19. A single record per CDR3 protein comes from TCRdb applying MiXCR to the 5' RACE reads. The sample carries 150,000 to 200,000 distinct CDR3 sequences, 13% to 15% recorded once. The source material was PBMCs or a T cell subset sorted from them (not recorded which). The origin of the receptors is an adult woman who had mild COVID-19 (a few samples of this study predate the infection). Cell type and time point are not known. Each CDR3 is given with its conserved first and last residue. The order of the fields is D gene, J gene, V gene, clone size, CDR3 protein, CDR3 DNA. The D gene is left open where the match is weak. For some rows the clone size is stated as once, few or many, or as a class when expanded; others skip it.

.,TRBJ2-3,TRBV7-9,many,CASSLVDSTDTQYF,TGTGCCAGCAGCTTAGTTGACTCCACAGATACGCAGTATTTT
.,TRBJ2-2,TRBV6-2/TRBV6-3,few,CASTINTGLSTGELFF,TGTGCCAGCACCATAAATACCGGGCTATCCACCGGGGAGCTGTTTTTT
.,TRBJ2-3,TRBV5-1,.,CASSLGSLRYVTDTQYF,TGCGCCAGCAGCTTGGGGTCGTTGCGATACGTGACAGATACGCAGTATTTT
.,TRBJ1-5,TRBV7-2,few,CASSITGISNQPQHF,TGTGCCAGCAGCATCACAGGGATTAGCAATCAGCCCCAGCATTTT
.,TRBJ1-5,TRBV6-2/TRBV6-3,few,CASSTAPFGAYQPQHF,TGTGCCAGCAGTACGGCGCCATTTGGGGCCTATCAGCCCCAGCATTTT
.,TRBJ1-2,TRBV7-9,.,CASSLDRDRSYGYTF,TGTGCCAGCAGCTTAGACAGGGACCGGAGTTATGGCTACACCTTC
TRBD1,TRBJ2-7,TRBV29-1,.,CSAVGQGKVSEQYF,TGCAGCGCTGTGGGACAGGGGAAGGTTAGCGAGCAGTACTTC
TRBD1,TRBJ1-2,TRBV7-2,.,CASSSSQGTGYTF,TGTGCCAGCAGCTCCTCACAGGGGACGGGCTACACCTTC
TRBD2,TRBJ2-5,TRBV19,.,CASRASGGQETQYF,TGTGCCAGTCGGGCTTCGGGAGGCCAAGAGACCCAGTACTTC
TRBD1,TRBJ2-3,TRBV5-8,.,CASSYGDRGLDTQYF,TGTGCCAGCAGCTACGGGGACAGGGGATTGGATACGCAGTATTTT
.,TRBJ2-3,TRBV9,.,CASSDRSRTDTQYF,TGTGCCAGCAGCGATAGATCCCGCACAGATACGCAGTATTTT
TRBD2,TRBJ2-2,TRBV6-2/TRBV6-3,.,CASSSHTGLAGFTGELFF,TGTGCCAGCAGTTCCCACACAGGGCTAGCGGGGTTCACCGGGGAGCTGTTTTTT
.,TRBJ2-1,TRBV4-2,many,CASSPPEGGYSYNEQFF,TGTGCCAGCAGCCCCCCGGAGGGGGGCTACTCCTACAATGAGCAGTTCTTC
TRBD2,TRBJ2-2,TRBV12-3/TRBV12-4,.,CASSSPGLVYDTGELFF,TGTGCCAGCAGTTCACCGGGACTAGTATACGACACCGGGGAGCTGTTTTTT
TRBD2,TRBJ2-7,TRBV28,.,CASSLFSGSYEQYF,TGTGCCAGCAGTTTATTCAGCGGGAGCTACGAGCAGTACTTC
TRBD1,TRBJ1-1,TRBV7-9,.,CASSFYGQGAKGAFF,TGTGCCAGCAGCTTTTACGGACAGGGGGCAAAGGGGGCTTTCTTT